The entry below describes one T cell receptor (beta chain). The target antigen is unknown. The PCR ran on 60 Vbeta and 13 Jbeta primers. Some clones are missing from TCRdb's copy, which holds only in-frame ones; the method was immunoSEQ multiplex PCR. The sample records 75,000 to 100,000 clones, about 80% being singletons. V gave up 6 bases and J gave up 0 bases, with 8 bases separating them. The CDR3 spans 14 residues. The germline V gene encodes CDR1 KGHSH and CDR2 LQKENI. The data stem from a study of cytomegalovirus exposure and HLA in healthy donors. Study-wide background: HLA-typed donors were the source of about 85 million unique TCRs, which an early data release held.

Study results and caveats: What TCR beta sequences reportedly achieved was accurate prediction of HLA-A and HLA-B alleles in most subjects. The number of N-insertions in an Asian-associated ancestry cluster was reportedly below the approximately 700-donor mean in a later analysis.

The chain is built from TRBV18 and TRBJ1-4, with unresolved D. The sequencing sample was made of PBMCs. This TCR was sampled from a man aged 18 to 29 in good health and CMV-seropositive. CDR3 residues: CASSPRTTNEKLFF. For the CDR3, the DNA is TGTGCCAGCTCGCCTAGGACAACTAATGAAAAACTGTTTTTT. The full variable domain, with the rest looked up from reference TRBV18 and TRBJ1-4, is NAGVMQNPRHLVRRRGQEARLRCSPMKGHSHVYWYRQLPEEGLKFMVYLQKENIIDESGMPKERFSAEFPKEGPSILRIQQVVRGDSAAYFCASSPRTTNEKLFFGSGTQLSVL.